This T cell receptor (beta chain) stems from a study of cytomegalovirus exposure and HLA in healthy donors. General observations from the study: Cytomegalovirus-associated status was assigned to 150 or so TCR beta chains.

Primers for the PCR totalled 60 Vbeta and 13 Jbeta. Methods used by the authors: Later analysis identified tens of millions of unique TCR beta chains, some 10 million shared. The method was immunoSEQ multiplex PCR; TCRdb's version includes in-frame clones alone and lacks a portion of them. V and J calls and clone size are as listed in that table; D and trimming were resolved from the DNA. The table includes about 160,000 clones, 68% detected once. In regard to this clone: The target antigen is unknown.

Sequenced input: PBMCs. This receptor was taken from a woman aged 40 to 50 in good health and CMV-seropositive.

CDR3 DNA sequence: TGTGCCAGTAGTATGGGATACCGACAGGCCCAATACGAGCAGTACTTC. Its protein is CASSMGYRQAQYEQYF. This chain joins TRBV19 and TRBJ2-7; perhaps TRBD1 as D (6 bases). This CDR3 has 16 residues. Germline V CDR1 and CDR2: LNHDA, SQIVND (reference sequence). The V and J ends lost 3 bases and 4 bases respectively, with 19 bases between them.